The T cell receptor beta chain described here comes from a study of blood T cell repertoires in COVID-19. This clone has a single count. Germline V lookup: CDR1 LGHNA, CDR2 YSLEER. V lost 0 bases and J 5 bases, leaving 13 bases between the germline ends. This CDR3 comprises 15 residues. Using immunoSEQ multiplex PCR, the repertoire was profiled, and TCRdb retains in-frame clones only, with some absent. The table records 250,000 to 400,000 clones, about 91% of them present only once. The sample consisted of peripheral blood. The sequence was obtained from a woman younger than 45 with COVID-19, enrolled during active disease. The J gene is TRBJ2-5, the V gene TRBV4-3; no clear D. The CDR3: CASSQDIETRETQYF. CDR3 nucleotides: TGCGCCAGCAGCCAAGATATAGAGACTCGGGAGACCCAGTACTTC.